This T cell receptor (beta chain) was identified in a study of T cells after posttransplantation cyclophosphamide. CDR3 size: 17 residues. Germline CDR1 and CDR2: SGHTA and FQGTGA. V was trimmed by 4 bases and J by 2 bases, leaving 15 bases between them. The data were produced by immunoSEQ multiplex PCR, yet TCRdb's version contains in-frame clones alone and is incomplete. The repertoire holds just over 15,000 clones, with roughly 84% as singletons. Study results and limitations: Tissue-infiltrating T cells from skin or gut overlapped little with blood T cells. TRB clonality was highly associated with recipient CMV seropositivity and reactivation. Donor-recipient repertoire similarity was low at 1-2 months, rising over year one.

A remark on this clone: As yet, its antigen is unknown.

Control samples came 1 year after myeloablative marrow transplants with methotrexate plus calcineurin inhibitor. The specimen comprised PBMCs, sampled less than 400 days after allogeneic stem cell transplant with calcineurin inhibitor and methotrexate. V usage is TRBV7-3 and J usage is TRBJ2-6; weak D call: TRBD1 (6 bases). This receptor was taken from a male patient under 35 who received an allogeneic stem cell transplant from a related donor, was CMV-positive, and had no GVHD. Some of these T cells may belong to the graft donor. The CDR3 nucleotides are TGTGCCAGCAGCTCCACGACAGGTGTACCTGGGGCCAACGTCCTGACTTTC. The encoded protein is CASSSTTGVPGANVLTF.